One sample yielded the 29 T cell receptor beta chains listed below, sequenced in a study of Ad26.COV2.S vaccination and SARS-CoV-2 variants. Noted treatment: around 19 received Ad26.COV2.S at low or high dose, single or two shots; about 5 received placebo; per-sample allocation not given. Samples came from day 63 after the first vaccine or placebo injection. TCRdb's table, derived via immunoSEQ multiplex PCR, lists solely in-frame clones and lacks some. The table lists 400,000 to 450,000 clones, around 90% of them singletons, with 12% in the top ten. This sample comprised peripheral blood, obtained in a trial of Ad26.COV2.S vaccine versus placebo. Every receptor here comes from a person between 18 and 65 years old who received the Ad26.COV2.S COVID-19 vaccine or a placebo.

This chain uses TRBV19 with TRBJ1-2; D possibly corresponds to TRBD1 (6 bases). From germline, CDR1 is LNHDA and CDR2 SQIVND (reference sequence). V gave up 3 bases and J gave up 3 bases, with 20 bases separating them. This CDR3 comprises 17 residues. The CDR3 loop is CASSMRWDTTRDYGYTF. CDR3 nucleotides: TGTGCCAGTAGTATGCGTTGGGACACCACGCGGGACTATGGCTACACCTTC.

V gene TRBV7-8 combines with J gene TRBJ2-3; TRBD2 matches 9 bases. J gave up 0 bases and V 6 bases, and 4 bases lay outside the gene matches. Germline loops: CDR1 SGHVS, CDR2 FQNEAQ. CDR3 length equals 15 residues. Here the CDR3 reads CASSWTSVSTDTQYF. CDR3 sequence (DNA): TGTGCCAGCAGTTGGACTAGCGTTAGCACAGATACGCAGTATTTT.

This clone has only one observation. The rearrangement uses TRBV4-2 and TRBJ2-7; 8 positions match TRBD2. Germline trimming cut 4 bases from V and 6 bases from J; bases unmatched to any gene: 11. Looked up from germline, CDR1 is LGHNA and CDR2 is YNFKEQ. This CDR3 comprises 15 residues. DNA of the CDR3: TGTGCCAGCAGCCCCGCGGTAGCGGGATCCCCCGAGCAGTACTTC. Its protein product is CASSPAVAGSPEQYF.

The CDR3 loop is CASSWGRGLDTQYF. In nucleotides, the CDR3 is TGTGCCAGCAGTTGGGGACGGGGCCTTGATACGCAGTATTTT. This sequence joins TRBV6-2 or TRBV6-3 and TRBJ2-3; D might be TRBD1 or TRBD2, each matching 5 bases. The CDR3 has 14 residues. Germline assignment: CDR1 MNHEY and CDR2 SVGEGT. Trimming stripped 4 bases from V and 6 bases from J, with 14 bases between.

This rearrangement joins TRBV28 to TRBJ2-2; D might be TRBD1 or TRBD2, each matching 5 bases. V was trimmed by 7 bases and J by 7 bases, leaving 16 bases between them. Germline V gives CDR1 MDHEN, CDR2 SYDVKM. This CDR3 is 14 amino acids long. CDR3 nucleotide sequence: TGTGCCAGCACCTCGTGGGGGTTTGGCGGGGAGCTGTTTTTT. This codes for CASTSWGFGGELFF. Full variable domain (outside the CDR3, taken from reference TRBV28 and TRBJ2-2): DVKVTQSSRYLVKRTGEKVFLECVQDMDHENMFWYRQDPGLGLRLIYFSYDVKMKEKGDIPEGYSVSREKKERFSLILESASTNQTSMYLCASTSWGFGGELFFGEGSRLTVL.

V gene TRBV19 combines with J gene TRBJ2-1; D may be TRBD2 (6 bases). Trimming removed 1 base from V and 1 base from J, with 11 bases in between. The germline V gene encodes CDR1 LNHDA and CDR2 SQIVND (reference sequence). The CDR3 spans 16 residues. CDR3 region: CASSIVGGRSYNEQFF. The CDR3 nucleotides are TGTGCCAGTAGTATAGTTGGGGGGAGGTCCTACAATGAGCAGTTCTTC. Looking up the rest from reference TRBV19 and TRBJ2-1 gives the full variable domain: DGGITQSPKYLFRKEGQNVTLSCEQNLNHDAMYWYRQDPGQGLRLIYYSQIVNDFQKGDIAEGYSVSREKKESFPLTVTSAQKNPTAFYLCASSIVGGRSYNEQFFGPGTRLTVL.

The chain joins TRBV3-1 (or the pseudogene TRBV3-2) to TRBJ2-2, with 8 bases aligning to TRBD1. Germline assignment: CDR1 LGHDT and CDR2 YNNKEL (reference sequence). V lost 7 bases to trimming and J lost 5 bases; unmatched junction nucleotides: 3. This CDR3 comprises 13 residues. CDR3 residues: CASTGQGTGELFF. The CDR3 coding sequence is TGTGCCAGCACCGGACAGGGAACCGGGGAGCTGTTTTTT.

This chain joins TRBV19 and TRBJ1-4, with 11 bases fitting TRBD1. Losses at the gene ends were 6 bases for V and 8 bases for J; bases not matched to a gene: 5. There are 14 residues in the CDR3. Germline V gene lookup returns CDR1 LNHDA and CDR2 SQIVND (reference sequence). This chain's CDR3 is CASRTGTGGEKLFF. CDR3 DNA sequence: TGTGCCAGTAGGACCGGGACAGGGGGAGAAAAACTGTTTTTT.

The chain couples TRBV12-3 or TRBV12-4 to TRBJ1-5, with D tentatively TRBD1 (5 bases). The V gene lost 0 bases and the J gene lost 9 bases, with 9 bases spanning the gap. This CDR3 has 13 residues. The CDR3: CASSLAGRGPQHF. The DNA for the CDR3 is TGTGCCAGCAGTTTAGCGGGTAGGGGGCCCCAGCATTTT.

The chain joins TRBV19 to TRBJ2-7; unclear D gene. This CDR3 has 15 amino acids. Germline lookup yields CDR1 LNHDA and CDR2 SQIVND (reference sequence). Between the trimmed V and J ends, which lost 5 bases and 0 bases, there was a span of 14 bases. The CDR3 sequence: CASSAVKVPSYEQYF. CDR3 coding DNA: TGTGCCAGTAGTGCAGTTAAGGTACCCTCCTACGAGCAGTACTTC.

The chain couples TRBV6-6 to TRBJ1-2; D ambiguous. The length of the CDR3 is 15 residues. Germline CDR1 reads MNHNY; CDR2 reads SVGAGI (reference sequence). The ends were cut back, 5 bases at V and 6 bases at J, with 19 bases in the middle. The CDR3 loop reads CASSRSLLGRHGYTF. In DNA form, the CDR3 reads TGTGCCAGCAGTCGATCCTTGTTGGGGAGGCATGGCTACACCTTC.

The J gene is TRBJ1-1, the V gene TRBV30, with D maybe TRBD1 (5 bases). Trimming shortened V by 3 bases and J by 0 bases, and 8 bases separated the two germline ends. CDR3 length equals 13 residues. Germline lookup yields CDR1 GTSNPN and CDR2 SVGIG (reference sequence). The CDR3 nucleotides read TGTGCCTGGAGGGCAGGGCTGAACACTGAAGCTTTCTTT. Its translation is CAWRAGLNTEAFF.

The chain has TRBV30 and TRBJ2-7, with 10 nucleotides matching TRBD1. The V and J ends lost 2 bases and 3 bases, in that order; junction bases with no gene match: 1. CDR1 and CDR2 from the germline V gene are GTSNPN and SVGIG (reference sequence). The CDR3 is made up of 13 amino acids. The CDR3 reads CAWSWTGGYEQYF. The CDR3 DNA reads as TGTGCCTGGAGTTGGACAGGGGGCTACGAGCAGTACTTC. Variable domain in full (rest from reference TRBV30 and TRBJ2-7): SQTIHQWPATLVQPVGSPLSLECTVEGTSNPNLYWYRQAAGRGLQLLFYSVGIGQISSEVPQNLSASRPQDRQFILSSKKLLLSDSGFYLCAWSWTGGYEQYFGPGTRLTVT.

This chain joins TRBV19 and TRBJ1-4; D uncertain. The CDR3 runs 15 residues. The germline gives CDR1 LNHDA, CDR2 SQIVND (reference sequence). Between the trimmed V and J ends, which lost 7 bases and 4 bases, there was a span of 16 bases. The CDR3 coding sequence is TGTGCCAGTAACGGCGACCGCAACCATAATGAAAAACTGTTTTTT. Amino acids: CASNGDRNHNEKLFF.

The chain recombines TRBV7-9 with TRBJ1-6; 7 nucleotides agree with TRBD1. The CDR3 is 16 residues long. V lost 4 bases to trimming and J lost 4 bases; unmatched junction nucleotides: 7. Germline CDR1 and CDR2: SEHNR and FQNEAQ (reference sequence). CDR3 DNA sequence: TGTGCCAGCAGCTCCTCGACAGGGATTTATAATTCACCCCTCCACTTT. Amino acid sequence: CASSSSTGIYNSPLHF.

The chain joins TRBV19 to TRBJ1-4, with D hard to call. Trimming removed 9 bases from V and 8 bases from J, with 19 bases in between. The CDR3 has 14 residues. Germline V gives CDR1 LNHDA, CDR2 SQIVND (reference sequence). The CDR3 coding sequence is TGTGCCAGCGCAAAGGGAGGGATGCGAGAAAAACTGTTTTTT. Residues: CASAKGGMREKLFF.

The rearrangement uses TRBV7-9 and TRBJ2-1; 10 bases map to TRBD2. The CDR3 has 16 amino acids. Looked up from germline, CDR1 is SEHNR and CDR2 is FQNEAQ (reference sequence). V shed 5 bases, J shed 5 bases, and the junction held 9 bases outside the gene matches. The chain's CDR3 is CASSPRTSGSHNEQFF. The CDR3 nucleotides read TGTGCCAGCAGCCCCAGGACTAGCGGATCTCACAATGAGCAGTTCTTC.

This clone was found a few times. CDR3 in DNA: TGTGCCAGCAGTGACCGGGACACCACTAATGAAAAACTGTTTTTT. Residues: CASSDRDTTNEKLFF. V usage is TRBV6-6 and J usage is TRBJ1-4, with D possibly matching TRBD1 (6 bases). CDR3 length equals 15 residues. Between the trimmed V and J ends, which lost 5 bases and 2 bases, there was a span of 12 bases. Per germline, CDR1 MNHNY and CDR2 SVGAGI (reference sequence).

The chain has TRBV6-5 and TRBJ1-6, with D unclear. CDR1 is MNHEY and CDR2 is SVGAGI in the germline V gene. The CDR3 covers 16 residues. V lost 0 bases, J lost 6 bases, and 12 bases lay in between. The CDR3 region is CASSYSITRANSPLHF. As DNA, the CDR3 is TGTGCCAGCAGTTACTCAATAACTCGAGCTAATTCACCCCTCCACTTT.

The chain joins TRBV5-1 to TRBJ2-7; a weak D match, TRBD2 (5 bases). The germline V gene has CDR1 SGHRS and CDR2 YFSETQ. The CDR3 runs to 16 residues. Trimming left V 0 bases short and J 3 bases short, with 16 bases between. Here the CDR3 DNA reads TGCGCCAGCAGCTTGGCGCCCGAGGGCGAATACTACGAGCAGTACTTC. Translated, it gives CASSLAPEGEYYEQYF.

The chain carries TRBV6-5 and TRBJ1-5; 9 bases are shared with TRBD1. Trimming at V came to 5 bases and at J to 7 bases, leaving 6 bases not matched to a gene. This CDR3 has 14 residues. Germline V gene sequence: CDR1 MNHEY, CDR2 SVGAGI. CDR3 coding DNA: TGTGCCAGCAGTACGGGGGACAGGGCGCAGCCCCAGCATTTT. Translated, it gives CASSTGDRAQPQHF.

This chain uses TRBV5-1 with TRBJ2-7, with D tentatively TRBD1 (6 bases). The V gene lost 7 bases and the J gene lost 6 bases, with 26 bases spanning the gap. CDR3 length: 16 residues. The germline CDR1 and CDR2 sequences are SGHRS and YFSETQ. In DNA form, the CDR3 reads TGCGCCAGCTCCCAATCAACACAGGGATATTCAGGCGAGCAGTACTTC. Translated, it gives CASSQSTQGYSGEQYF.

The genes are TRBV7-7 and TRBJ2-1, with 7 bases aligning to TRBD2. V dropped 3 bases and J dropped 2; count of bases not matched to a gene: 4. The CDR3 covers 15 residues. From germline, CDR1 is SSHAT and CDR2 FNYEAQ (reference sequence). The CDR3 here is CASSFSGSPYNEQFF. The CDR3 bases are TGTGCCAGCAGCTTTAGCGGGTCCCCCTACAATGAGCAGTTCTTC.

V gene TRBV30 combines with J gene TRBJ2-7, with TRBD1 matching over 9 bases. The CDR3 loop spans 16 amino acids. Unmatched junction bases numbered 7, after V lost 1 base and J lost 0 bases. Germline V gene data show CDR1 as GTSNPN and CDR2 as SVGIG (reference sequence). In nucleotides, the CDR3 is TGTGCCTGGAGTGCAGGGGGGACAGGGAGCTCCTACGAGCAGTACTTC. It specifies CAWSAGGTGSSYEQYF.

The chain joins TRBV24-1 to TRBJ2-1; D gene ambiguous. V was pared by 5 bases and J by 3 bases, with 16 bases between. CDR3 length: 16 residues. CDR1 and CDR2 from the germline V gene are KGHDR and SFDVKD. CDR3 protein: CATSGGPLNIYNEQFF. Written as DNA, the CDR3 is TGTGCCACCAGTGGCGGACCCCTAAATATCTACAATGAGCAGTTCTTC.

This chain connects TRBV9 to TRBJ2-1, with 10 bases fitting TRBD2. This CDR3 is 17 amino acids long. Germline V CDR1 and CDR2: SGDLS, YYNGEE. V lost 0 bases, J lost 8 bases, and 11 bases stayed unmatched. The CDR3 DNA is TGTGCCAGCAGCGTAGCTACCTCTTTAAGCGGGAGGGATGAGCAGTTCTTC. Its protein product is CASSVATSLSGRDEQFF.

The chain has TRBV10-3 and TRBJ1-2; possibly TRBD1 for D (5 bases). Germline CDR1 and CDR2: ENHRY and SYGVKD. Between the trimmed V and J ends, which lost 2 bases and 4 bases, there was a span of 8 bases. The length of the CDR3 is 13 residues. This chain's CDR3 is CAISEPGIYGYTF. The CDR3 nucleotides read TGTGCCATCAGTGAGCCAGGGATCTATGGCTACACCTTC.

V is TRBV30 and J is TRBJ1-3; D is undetermined. The V and J ends lost 1 base and 1 base respectively, with 8 bases between them. Germline loops: CDR1 GTSNPN, CDR2 SVGIG (reference sequence). This CDR3 is 14 amino acids long. The CDR3 nucleotides are TGTGCCTGGAGTGCAGGCTTGTCTGGAAACACCATATATTTT. The encoded protein is CAWSAGLSGNTIYF.

The chain has TRBV7-6 and TRBJ2-3, with 9 bases lining up with TRBD1. The CDR3 loop spans 16 amino acids. CDR1 and CDR2 from the germline V gene are SGHVS and FNYEAQ. Trimming removed 4 bases from V and 1 base from J; junction bases left unmatched: 6. DNA for the CDR3: TGTGCCAGCAGCTCTTCGACAGGGGGTGGCACAGATACGCAGTATTTT. This gives the protein CASSSSTGGGTDTQYF.